This T cell receptor beta chain was documented in a study of immune heterogeneity within non-small cell lung tumors. Study-wide results and caveats: Identical dominant CDR3 beta clonotypes showed recurrence across tumor sites within a patient, and site-unique high-frequency clones were also present.

This clonotype was picked up a small number of times. Its antigen is undetermined. Trimming took 4 bases from V and 5 from J, leaving 5 bases between them. Germline assignment: CDR1 LGHDT and CDR2 YNNKEL (reference sequence). CDR3 length: 11 residues. The authors used roughly 0.55 ug of bulk tumor genomic DNA per sample as template. Several biopsies per primary tumor, spaced far apart, were taken during surgery. The patients were newly diagnosed with non-small cell lung cancer, had not been treated, and had curative surgery. Using 32 V and 13 J primers, multiplex PCR amplified TCR beta CDR3. Using its own MiXCR run on the multiplex PCR reads, TCRdb lists one record per CDR3 protein. The sample has more than 10,000 distinct CDR3 sequences, roughly a quarter seen once.

Sequencing was done on a sample of lung tumor tissue. This TCR was sampled from a man aged 45 to 65 with non-small cell lung cancer. The J gene is TRBJ2-5, the V gene TRBV3-1, with D uncertain. The CDR3 region is CASSPGETQYF. DNA of the CDR3: TGTGCCAGCAGCCCCGGGGAGACCCAGTACTTC.